This T cell receptor beta chain was recorded in a study of shared clonotypes between healthy human individuals (dated by TCRdb to about 2020). Looking at the study overall: The cohort comprised two women and a few men aged 18 to 49 years. The study deeply sequenced blood TCR repertoires of five healthy adults to estimate repertoire size and the extent of clonotype sharing between individuals. Different laboratories and diverse techniques were used to prepare libraries and sequence TCR repertoires, to increase sequencing depth and limit assay-specific biases. Leukapheresis yielded between about 0.85 and 10 billion PBMCs per donor.

The CDR1 and CDR2 encoded by the germline V gene are LGHNA and YNFKEQ. Germline trimming amounts to 4 bases on V and 1 base on J, with 2 as the count of junction bases outside the gene matches. From cysteine to phenylalanine, the CDR3 is 15 amino acids long. Kept here is only the CDR3 DNA, which spans 45 bases and is read in frame from base 1. The study at large found these results: Because the study included a small number of donors, the genetic and exposure-history diversity represented was limited. Based on pairwise subsampling, the degree of clonotype sharing among donors was expected to be affected by sequencing depth. Sampling was restricted to blood, and TCR repertoires in tissue are likely to differ from TCR repertoires in blood.

Points on this clone: The clone's antigen remains unknown. Base qualities are missing; no much larger clone stands one base away.

TCR CDR3 regions were amplified from genomic DNA by multiplex PCR using the deep immunoSEQ assay. Extracted genomic DNA from each cell subset was distributed evenly across all wells of several immunoSEQ 96-well plates, and each plate was treated as a replicate. For unsorted PBMC, 300 ng genomic DNA, equal to 25,000 to 35,000 T cell genomes, was loaded into each replicate PCR. Ten immunoSEQ deep assay plates were used to sequence unsorted PBMC genomic DNA. The purified libraries were quantified using a Qubit 3.0 fluorometer, sized with a Bioanalyzer 2100, and then quantified again using the KAPA Library Quantification kit. Each immunoSEQ 96-well plate was sequenced on its own single-read 150-cycle Illumina NextSeq 550 flow cell. In the original analysis: The immunoSEQ output contained only junctional sequences without quality scores, so filtering could not match that applied to full-length reads. To assign V/J genes and CDR3, sequences were annotated against IMGT germline references using PyIR, a Python wrapper for IgBLAST v1.9. Reads were removed for weak V/J assignments (E-value above 1e-6), missing CDR3, stop codons, out-of-frame junctions, or ambiguous translated residues. V3J clonotypes were defined as sequences sharing an identical inferred V gene, J gene, and CDR3 amino acid sequence. Percentage overlap between repertoires was calculated by dividing the number of shared unique clonotypes by the size of the smaller repertoire. Richness of each repertoire was evaluated using RTK rarefaction, the Chao1 estimator, and Recon v2.1 estimates of unobserved clonotypes. TCRdb retrieved this table from immuneACCESS and kept in-frame rearrangements only. Not all clones are present; in checked studies, unresolved V genes account for under half, and no reason is known for the remainder. V and J calls and clone size are given by that table; D and trimming were obtained from the DNA. The sample yields 400,000 to 500,000 clones; about three quarters were counted once. Of the sample, 10% to 15% is held by the ten largest clones.

The donors were healthy, HIV-negative adults who had no recently reported acute infections or vaccinations. Every donor was a Caucasian adult residing in Nashville, Tennessee, USA. In the unsorted samples, roughly 90 million PBMCs were counted, and genomic DNA was extracted using the QIAamp DNA Blood Mini kit. Blood was obtained by leukapheresis, after which PBMCs were separated by Ficoll-Histopaque density gradient centrifugation and cryopreserved in liquid nitrogen vapor phase. The sequence was collected from a woman aged 40 to 50 in good health. Some clones in this sample may be carry-over from other donors' samples. Sequenced input: PBMCs. The chain uses TRBV4-2 and TRBJ2-7, and TRBD2 aligns with 12 junction nucleotides. This receptor carries the CDR3 CASSLLAGGSYEQYF. The DNA sequence follows: TGTGCCAGCAGCCTACTAGCGGGAGGATCCTACGAGCAGTACTTC.